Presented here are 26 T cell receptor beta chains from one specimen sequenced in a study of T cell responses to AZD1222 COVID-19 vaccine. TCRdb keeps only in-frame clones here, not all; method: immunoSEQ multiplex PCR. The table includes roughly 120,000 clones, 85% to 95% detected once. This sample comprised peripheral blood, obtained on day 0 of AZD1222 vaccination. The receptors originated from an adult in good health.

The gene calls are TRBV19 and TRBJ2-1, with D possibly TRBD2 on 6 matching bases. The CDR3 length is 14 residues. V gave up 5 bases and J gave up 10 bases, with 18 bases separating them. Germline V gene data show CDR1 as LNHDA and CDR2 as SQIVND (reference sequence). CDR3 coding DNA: TGTGCCAGTAGTTCGGGGGACCCCCCGGGGGAGCAGTTCTTC. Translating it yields CASSSGDPPGEQFF.

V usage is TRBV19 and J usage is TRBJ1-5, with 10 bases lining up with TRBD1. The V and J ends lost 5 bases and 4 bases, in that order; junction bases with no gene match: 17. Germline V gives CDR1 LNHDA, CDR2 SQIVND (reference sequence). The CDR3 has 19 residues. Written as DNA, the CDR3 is TGTGCCAGTAGTTCTGGGGACAGGGGCTCCTCACTTAGGAATCAGCCCCAGCATTTT. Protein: CASSSGDRGSSLRNQPQHF.

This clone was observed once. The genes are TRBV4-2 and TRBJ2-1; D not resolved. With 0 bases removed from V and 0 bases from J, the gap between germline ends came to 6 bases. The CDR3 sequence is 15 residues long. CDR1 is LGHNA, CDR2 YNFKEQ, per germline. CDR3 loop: CASSQERISYNEQFF. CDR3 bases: TGTGCCAGCAGCCAAGAGCGCATCTCCTACAATGAGCAGTTCTTC.

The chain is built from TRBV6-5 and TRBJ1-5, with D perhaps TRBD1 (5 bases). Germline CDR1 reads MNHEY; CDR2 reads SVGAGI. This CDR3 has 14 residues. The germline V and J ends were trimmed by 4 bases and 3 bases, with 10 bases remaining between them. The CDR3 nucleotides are TGTGCCAGCAGTTCCCGACAGATCAATCAGCCCCAGCATTTT. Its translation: CASSSRQINQPQHF.

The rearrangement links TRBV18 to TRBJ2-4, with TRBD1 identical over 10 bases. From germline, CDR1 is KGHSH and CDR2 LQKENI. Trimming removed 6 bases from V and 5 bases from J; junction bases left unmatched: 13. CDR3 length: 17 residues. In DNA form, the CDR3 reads TGTGCCAGCTCCCTAGAGATACCCGGGACAGGGGAAAACATTCAGTACTTC. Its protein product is CASSLEIPGTGENIQYF.

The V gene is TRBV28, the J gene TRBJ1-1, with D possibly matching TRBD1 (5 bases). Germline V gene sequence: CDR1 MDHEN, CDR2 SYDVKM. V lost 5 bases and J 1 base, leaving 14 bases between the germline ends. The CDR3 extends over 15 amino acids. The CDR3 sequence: CASSTKGNPNTEAFF. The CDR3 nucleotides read TGTGCCAGCAGTACGAAGGGGAACCCGAACACTGAAGCTTTCTTT.

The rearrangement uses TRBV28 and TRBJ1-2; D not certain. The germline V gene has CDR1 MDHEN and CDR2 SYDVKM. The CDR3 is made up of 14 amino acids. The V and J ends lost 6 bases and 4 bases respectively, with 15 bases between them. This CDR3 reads CASRVSGQIYGYTF. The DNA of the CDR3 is TGTGCCAGCAGAGTGTCTGGGCAGATCTATGGCTACACCTTC.

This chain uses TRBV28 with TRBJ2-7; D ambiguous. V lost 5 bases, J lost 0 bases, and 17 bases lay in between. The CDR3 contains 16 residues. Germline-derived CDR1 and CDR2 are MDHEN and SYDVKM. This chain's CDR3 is CASSPRTGYSSYEQYF. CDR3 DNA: TGTGCCAGCAGTCCGCGGACCGGGTACAGCTCCTACGAGCAGTACTTC. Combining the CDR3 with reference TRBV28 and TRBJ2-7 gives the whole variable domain DVKVTQSSRYLVKRTGEKVFLECVQDMDHENMFWYRQDPGLGLRLIYFSYDVKMKEKGDIPEGYSVSREKKERFSLILESASTNQTSMYLCASSPRTGYSSYEQYFGPGTRLTVT.

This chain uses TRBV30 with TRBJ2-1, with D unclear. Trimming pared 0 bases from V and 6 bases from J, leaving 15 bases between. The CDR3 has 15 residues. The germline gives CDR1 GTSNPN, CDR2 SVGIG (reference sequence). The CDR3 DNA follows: TGTGCCTGGAGTGTTATAGGAATTACTGTCAATGAGCAGTTCTTC. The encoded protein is CAWSVIGITVNEQFF.

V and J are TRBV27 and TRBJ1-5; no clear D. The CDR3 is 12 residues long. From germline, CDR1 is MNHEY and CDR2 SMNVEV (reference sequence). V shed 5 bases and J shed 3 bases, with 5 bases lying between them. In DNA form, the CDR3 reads TGTGCCAGCAGTCTACCCAATCAGCCCCAGCATTTT. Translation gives CASSLPNQPQHF.

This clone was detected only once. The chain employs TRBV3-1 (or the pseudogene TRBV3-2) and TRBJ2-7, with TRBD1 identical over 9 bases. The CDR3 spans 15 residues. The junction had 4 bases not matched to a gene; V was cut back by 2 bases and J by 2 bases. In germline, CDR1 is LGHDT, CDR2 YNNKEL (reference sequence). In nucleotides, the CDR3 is TGTGCCAGCAGCCAATCCGGGACAGGGACCTACGAGCAGTACTTC. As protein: CASSQSGTGTYEQYF.

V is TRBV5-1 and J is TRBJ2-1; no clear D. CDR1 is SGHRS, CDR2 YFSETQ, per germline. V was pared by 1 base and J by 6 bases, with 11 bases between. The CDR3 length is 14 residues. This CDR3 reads CASSLMPGINEQFF. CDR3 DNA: TGCGCCAGCAGCTTGATGCCGGGTATCAATGAGCAGTTCTTC.

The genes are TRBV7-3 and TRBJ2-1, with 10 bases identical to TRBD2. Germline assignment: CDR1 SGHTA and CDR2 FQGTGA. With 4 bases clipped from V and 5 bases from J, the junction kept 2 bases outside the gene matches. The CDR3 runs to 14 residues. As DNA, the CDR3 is TGTGCCAGCAGCTACGGACTAGCGGACAATGAGCAGTTCTTC. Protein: CASSYGLADNEQFF.

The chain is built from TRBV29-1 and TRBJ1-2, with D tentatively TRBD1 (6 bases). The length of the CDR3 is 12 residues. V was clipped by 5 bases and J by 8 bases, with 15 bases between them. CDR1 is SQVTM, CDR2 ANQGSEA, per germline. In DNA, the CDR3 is TGCAGCGTTAGCGACAGGTTAGGCGGCTACACCTTC. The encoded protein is CSVSDRLGGYTF.

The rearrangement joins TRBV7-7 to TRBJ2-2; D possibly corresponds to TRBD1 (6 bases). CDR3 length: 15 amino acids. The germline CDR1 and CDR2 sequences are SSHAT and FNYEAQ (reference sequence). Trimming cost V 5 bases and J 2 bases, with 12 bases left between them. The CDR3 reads CASSPSGTNTGELFF. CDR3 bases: TGTGCCAGCAGCCCCTCCGGGACAAACACCGGGGAGCTGTTTTTT.

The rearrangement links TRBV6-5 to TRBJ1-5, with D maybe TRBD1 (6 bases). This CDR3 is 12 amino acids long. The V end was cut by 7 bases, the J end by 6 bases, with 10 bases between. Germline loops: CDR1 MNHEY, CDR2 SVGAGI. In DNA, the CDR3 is TGTGCCAGCAAGGGGGGGGGTCAGCCCCAGCATTTT. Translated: CASKGGGQPQHF.

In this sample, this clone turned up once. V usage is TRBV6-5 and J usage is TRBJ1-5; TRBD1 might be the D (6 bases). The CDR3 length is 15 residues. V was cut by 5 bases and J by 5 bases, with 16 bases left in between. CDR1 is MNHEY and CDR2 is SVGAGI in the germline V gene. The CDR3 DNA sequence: TGTGCCAGCAGTCGGGACAAAGGTGGGGATCAGCCCCAGCATTTT. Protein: CASSRDKGGDQPQHF.

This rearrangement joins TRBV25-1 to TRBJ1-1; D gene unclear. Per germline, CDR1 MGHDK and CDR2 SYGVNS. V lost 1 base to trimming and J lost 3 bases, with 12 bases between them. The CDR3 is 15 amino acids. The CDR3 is CASSESVGKDTEAFF. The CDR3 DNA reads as TGTGCCAGCAGTGAATCGGTAGGGAAGGACACTGAAGCTTTCTTT. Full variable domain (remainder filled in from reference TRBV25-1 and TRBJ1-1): EADIYQTPRYLVIGTGKKITLECSQTMGHDKMYWYQQDPGMELHLIHYSYGVNSTEKGDLSSESTVSRIRTEHFPLTLESARPSHTSQYLCASSESVGKDTEAFFGQGTRLTVV.

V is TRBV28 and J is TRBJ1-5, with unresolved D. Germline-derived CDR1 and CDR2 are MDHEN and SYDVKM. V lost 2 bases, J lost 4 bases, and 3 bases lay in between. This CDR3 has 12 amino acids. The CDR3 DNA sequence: TGTGCCAGCAGTTTAGGGAATCAGCCCCAGCATTTT. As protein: CASSLGNQPQHF. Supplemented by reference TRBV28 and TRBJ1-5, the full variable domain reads DVKVTQSSRYLVKRTGEKVFLECVQDMDHENMFWYRQDPGLGLRLIYFSYDVKMKEKGDIPEGYSVSREKKERFSLILESASTNQTSMYLCASSLGNQPQHFGDGTRLSIL.

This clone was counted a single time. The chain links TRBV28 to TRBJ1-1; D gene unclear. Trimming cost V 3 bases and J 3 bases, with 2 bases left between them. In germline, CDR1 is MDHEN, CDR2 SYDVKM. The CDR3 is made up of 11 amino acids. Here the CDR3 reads CASSFYTEAFF. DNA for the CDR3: TGTGCCAGCAGTTTTTACACTGAAGCTTTCTTT.

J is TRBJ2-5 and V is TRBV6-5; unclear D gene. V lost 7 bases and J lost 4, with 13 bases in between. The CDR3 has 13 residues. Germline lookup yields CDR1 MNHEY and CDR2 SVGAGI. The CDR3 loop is CASTPPGAETQYF. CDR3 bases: TGTGCCAGCACCCCGCCCGGAGCAGAGACCCAGTACTTC.

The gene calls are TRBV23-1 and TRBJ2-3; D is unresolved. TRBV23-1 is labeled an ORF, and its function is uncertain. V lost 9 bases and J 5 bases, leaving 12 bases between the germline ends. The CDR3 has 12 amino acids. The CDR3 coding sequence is TGCGCCAGAAGGGCGGCCCAAGATACGCAGTATTTT. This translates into CARRAAQDTQYF.

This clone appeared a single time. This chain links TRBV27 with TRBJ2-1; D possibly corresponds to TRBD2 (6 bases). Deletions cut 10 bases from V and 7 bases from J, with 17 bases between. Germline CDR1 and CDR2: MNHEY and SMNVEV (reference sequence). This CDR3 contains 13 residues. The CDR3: CATGRGIMNEQFF. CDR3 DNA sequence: TGTGCCACCGGGAGAGGAATTATGAATGAGCAGTTCTTC.

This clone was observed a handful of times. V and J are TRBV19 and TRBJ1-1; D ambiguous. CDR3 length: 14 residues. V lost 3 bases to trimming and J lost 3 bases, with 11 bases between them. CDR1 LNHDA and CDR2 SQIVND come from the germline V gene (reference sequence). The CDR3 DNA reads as TGTGCCAGTAGTATGTGGGTCGTTGACACTGAAGCTTTCTTT. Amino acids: CASSMWVVDTEAFF. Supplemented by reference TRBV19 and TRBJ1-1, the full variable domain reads DGGITQSPKYLFRKEGQNVTLSCEQNLNHDAMYWYRQDPGQGLRLIYYSQIVNDFQKGDIAEGYSVSREKKESFPLTVTSAQKNPTAFYLCASSMWVVDTEAFFGQGTRLTVV.

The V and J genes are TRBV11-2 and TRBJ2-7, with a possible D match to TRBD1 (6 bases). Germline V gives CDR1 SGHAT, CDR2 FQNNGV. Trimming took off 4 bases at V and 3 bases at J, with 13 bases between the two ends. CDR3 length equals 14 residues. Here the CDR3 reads CASSSIRGLYEQYF. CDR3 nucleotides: TGTGCCAGCAGCTCCATCAGGGGCCTCTACGAGCAGTACTTC.

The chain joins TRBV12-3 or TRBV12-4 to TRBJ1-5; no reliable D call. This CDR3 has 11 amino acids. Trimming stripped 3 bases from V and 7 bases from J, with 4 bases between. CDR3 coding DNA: TGTGCCAGCAGTTTGGCCCAGCCCCAGCATTTT. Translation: CASSLAQPQHF.